The clone carrying this T cell receptor beta chain was observed at least ten times. Its antigen is not identified. Under 3 months was the duration of disease in ophthalmopathy patients, who also had a Clinical Activity Score of at least 3 and a NOSPECS grade of at least 4. Reasons for excluding patients were uncontrolled infection, other autoimmune disease, pregnancy or lactation. Cells are PBMCs isolated from around 9.4 ml of fresh blood. Amplified TCR beta CDR3 regions came from RNA transcripts. HTBI primers were used for first-round RT-PCR of the TCR CDR3. MiXCR was run by TCRdb on the multiplex PCR reads, yielding one entry per CDR3 protein. The sample has about 600,000 distinct CDR3 sequences, approximately 15% seen once. The source of the sample is a study of T cells in Graves' hyperthyroidism and ophthalmopathy. Study results and limitations: Most thyroid clonotypes expanded above 0.001 were also detected in blood.

CDR3 length: 13 residues. Germline loops: CDR1 SGHVS, CDR2 FQNEAQ. V was pared by 4 bases and J by 8 bases, with 5 bases of the junction left unmatched. The sequencing input was blood. This TCR was sampled from a woman aged 18 to 35 with Graves' ophthalmopathy. The chain links TRBV7-8 to TRBJ2-1, with 7 bases that match TRBD2. CDR3: CASSWTSVHEQFF. DNA of the CDR3: TGTGCCAGCAGCTGGACTAGTGTGCATGAGCAGTTCTTC.